A single sample gave rise to the 15 T cell receptor beta chains below, sequenced in a study of memory CD4+ T cells and cytomegalovirus serostatus. Single viable CD3+CD4+CD8-CD45RO+ cells were sorted as the memory CD4+ T cells. Libraries were prepared by immunoSEQ multiplex PCR; TCRdb keeps only in-frame clonotypes and omits some of them. The repertoire holds about 75,000 clones, with around 80% as singletons. Input material: memory CD4+ T cells from blood. The source of these receptors is an adult in good health and CMV-seropositive.

V is TRBV6-6 and J is TRBJ2-7, with D maybe TRBD1 (6 bases). Germline-derived CDR1 and CDR2 are MNHNY and SVGAGI (reference sequence). Trimming removed 5 bases at V and 3 bases at J, with 11 bases between. This CDR3 region has 13 residues. For the CDR3, the DNA is TGTGCCAGCAGTAGGGGGTCATACTACGAGCAGTACTTC. Translated, it gives CASSRGSYYEQYF.

The chain joins TRBV28 to TRBJ1-2; D is uncertain. The V and J ends lost 2 bases and 4 bases respectively, with 5 bases between them. The CDR3 contains 12 residues. Germline V lookup: CDR1 MDHEN, CDR2 SYDVKM. In DNA form, the CDR3 reads TGTGCCAGCAGTTTAAAGGGCTATGGCTACACCTTC. This encodes CASSLKGYGYTF.

Only one count was recorded for this clone. The rearrangement joins TRBV4-1 to TRBJ1-3; D is unclear. The CDR3 totals 16 residues. Trimming removed 0 bases from V and 0 bases from J, with 9 bases in between. CDR1 MGHRA and CDR2 YSYEKL come from the germline V gene. CDR3 coding DNA: TGCGCCAGCAGCCAAGAACGAGGACGCTCTGGAAACACCATATATTTT. Amino acids: CASSQERGRSGNTIYF.

The chain is built from TRBV5-1 and TRBJ1-4, with D unresolved. The CDR3 runs 16 residues. Germline CDR1 is SGHRS and CDR2 is YFSETQ. Between the trimmed V and J ends, which lost 0 bases and 0 bases, there was a span of 9 bases. The CDR3 nucleotides are TGCGCCAGCAGCTTGGGCGACCAAGCAACTAATGAAAAACTGTTTTTT. It codes for CASSLGDQATNEKLFF.

This chain connects TRBV28 to TRBJ2-1; 9 bases are shared with TRBD1. Germline loops: CDR1 MDHEN, CDR2 SYDVKM. CDR3 length: 16 residues. J gave up 7 bases and V 6 bases, and 13 bases lay outside the gene matches. The DNA for the CDR3 is TGTGCCAGCAGGATCCCCCCGGGACAGGGCGCGAATGAGCAGTTCTTC. The encoded protein is CASRIPPGQGANEQFF.

V usage is TRBV11-3 and J usage is TRBJ2-5; D uncertain. The CDR3 is 14 residues long. Germline CDR1 SGHNT, CDR2 YENEEA. The ends were cut back, 5 bases at V and 2 bases at J, with 12 bases in the middle. The CDR3 is CASSIPRYQETQYF. CDR3 bases: TGTGCCAGCAGCATACCCAGGTATCAAGAGACCCAGTACTTC.

The chain has TRBV2 and TRBJ1-4, with D maybe TRBD1 (5 bases). Between the trimmed V and J ends, which lost 10 bases and 4 bases, there was a span of 13 bases. The CDR3 covers 13 residues. The germline gives CDR1 SNHLY, CDR2 FYNNEI. The chain's CDR3 is CATGGRGNEKLFF. DNA for the CDR3: TGTGCCACCGGCGGGAGGGGTAATGAAAAACTGTTTTTT.

The V and J genes are TRBV4-3 and TRBJ2-7, with 8 bases lining up with TRBD2. The CDR3 is 17 residues long. Germline CDR1 is LGHNA and CDR2 is YSLEER. The CDR3 sequence: CASNQVKRESGPYEQYV. In nucleotides, the CDR3 is TGCGCCAGCAACCAAGTGAAGCGGGAGTCAGGCCCCTACGAGCAGTACGTC.

This clone was recorded a few times. The chain joins TRBV19 to TRBJ1-1; D remains ambiguous. CDR3 length: 13 amino acids. Germline CDR1 reads LNHDA; CDR2 reads SQIVND (reference sequence). V was cut by 6 bases and J by 0 bases, with 8 bases left in between. The CDR3 region has the DNA TGTGCCAGTAGGAGGGAGTTGAACACTGAAGCTTTCTTT. Protein sequence: CASRRELNTEAFF.

This chain links TRBV28 with TRBJ2-1, with no clear D. Per germline, CDR1 MDHEN and CDR2 SYDVKM. The germline V and J ends were trimmed by 3 bases and 4 bases, with 7 bases remaining between them. CDR3 size: 13 residues. DNA for the CDR3: TGTGCCAGCAGTTTTAACAGATACAATGAGCAGTTCTTC. Translation: CASSFNRYNEQFF. Together with reference TRBV28 and TRBJ2-1, the CDR3 gives the full variable domain: DVKVTQSSRYLVKRTGEKVFLECVQDMDHENMFWYRQDPGLGLRLIYFSYDVKMKEKGDIPEGYSVSREKKERFSLILESASTNQTSMYLCASSFNRYNEQFFGPGTRLTVL.

The chain combines TRBV18 with TRBJ1-1; D is unclear. This CDR3 comprises 13 residues. The ends were cut back, 3 bases at V and 1 base at J, with 6 bases in the middle. Per the germline V gene, CDR1 is KGHSH and CDR2 is LQKENI. CDR3 in DNA: TGTGCCAGCTCACCTAACAAGAACACTGAAGCTTTCTTT. It yields the protein CASSPNKNTEAFF.

The chain employs TRBV5-4 and TRBJ1-4; no firm D call. Germline CDR1 SGHNT, CDR2 YYREEE (reference sequence). CDR3 size: 18 residues. V lost 4 bases, J lost 1 base, and 20 bases lay in between. CDR3 region: CASSPRPVSVGTNEKLFF. The CDR3 DNA sequence: TGTGCCAGCAGCCCCCGGCCGGTGTCTGTAGGAACTAATGAAAAACTGTTTTTT.

This clone was observed once. The genes are TRBV10-3 and TRBJ2-3; 14 bases are shared with TRBD2. The CDR3 loop spans 17 amino acids. V dropped 2 bases and J dropped 1; count of bases not matched to a gene: 2. CDR1 is ENHRY, CDR2 SYGVKD, per germline. In nucleotides, the CDR3 is TGTGCCATCAGTGAGCCGGGACTAGCGGGGGGCACAGATACGCAGTATTTT. Its translation: CAISEPGLAGGTDTQYF.

This clone was detected only once. The chain combines TRBV6-1 with TRBJ1-5, with D hard to call. V was cut by 0 bases and J by 6 bases, with 12 bases left in between. The CDR3 covers 15 residues. Germline V gene data show CDR1 as MNHNS and CDR2 as SASEGT. The CDR3 reads CASSEARWAGQPQHF. The CDR3, as DNA: TGTGCCAGCAGTGAAGCGCGCTGGGCTGGTCAGCCCCAGCATTTT.

This clone was seen a handful of times. The chain uses TRBV27 and TRBJ1-6; D gene ambiguous. CDR1 MNHEY and CDR2 SMNVEV come from the germline V gene (reference sequence). The CDR3 has 12 amino acids. V was shortened by 3 bases and J by 6 bases, with 3 bases between the two germline ends. The CDR3 is CASSFLNSPLHF. CDR3 DNA: TGTGCCAGCAGTTTTCTTAATTCACCCCTCCACTTT.